This T cell receptor beta chain was retrieved from a study of blood T cell repertoires in COVID-19. Turning to the study itself: COVID-19 samples from acute and convalescent phases originated in the United States, Italy and Spain. The cDNA or gDNA used as material had been derived from T cells, B-cell-depleted T cells, or PBMCs.

Generated by immunoSEQ multiplex PCR, the TCRdb table keeps only in-frame clones and is missing some. The table has under 200,000 clones, 90% seen once; the top ten hold approximately 0.5%. This clone came up a few times. The same CDR3 also results from other DNA sequences found in this sample. The J segment lost 2 bases and the V segment lost 6 bases, leaving 4 bases of the junction unmatched. The CDR3 has 14 amino acids. In germline, CDR1 is LNHDA, CDR2 SQIVND (reference sequence). This TCR was sampled from a man in his fifties or sixties with acute or convalescent COVID-19. The genes are TRBV19 and TRBJ1-5, with 7 bases identical to TRBD1. The sample comprised peripheral blood. The CDR3 DNA reads as TGTGCCAGTAGCCAAACAGGGGGCAATCAGCCCCAGCATTTT. Its protein product is CASSQTGGNQPQHF.